This TCR beta chain was retrieved from a study of human versus mouse CDR3 diversity and MHC coevolution. Whole-study findings and limits: The lowest clonal inequality scores came from most of the three human donors.

As concerns this clone: Its antigen is not known.

V gave up 3 bases and J gave up 1 base; unmatched junction bases: 3. Germline values: CDR1 MDHEN, CDR2 SYDVKM. CDR3 size: 15 residues. The protocol was immunoSEQ multiplex PCR, while the TCRdb copy is restricted to in-frame clones and leaves out a portion. The sample holds roughly 80,000 clones; roughly 92% are singletons and the top ten take around 0.15%. The sample consisted of naive CD4+ T cells from blood. Subset here: CD45RO-negative CD62L-positive naive CD4 T cells. The chain couples TRBV28 to TRBJ1-2; 9 nucleotides agree with TRBD1. The sequence came from a person aged 25 to 69 in good health. CDR3: CASSFQGQGNYGYTF. In DNA, the CDR3 is TGTGCCAGCAGTTTTCAGGGACAGGGTAACTATGGCTACACCTTC.